These 23 T cell receptor beta chains originate from one sample sequenced in a study of blood T cell repertoires in COVID-19. Data came from immunoSEQ multiplex PCR; TCRdb stores just in-frame clones and leaves some out. The table has roughly 360,000 clones, over 65% seen once. Sequenced input: peripheral blood. These receptors came from a human donor with acute or convalescent COVID-19. The donor label of this sample is uncertain.

The rearrangement joins TRBV19 to TRBJ2-1, with 12 positions matching TRBD2. The trim removed 7 bases at V and 8 bases at J, leaving 9 bases unmatched. This CDR3 is 15 amino acids long. Germline V gene data show CDR1 as LNHDA and CDR2 as SQIVND (reference sequence). Here the CDR3 reads CASTYTSGGSDEQFF. In DNA form, the CDR3 reads TGTGCCAGTACCTACACTAGCGGGGGGAGCGATGAGCAGTTCTTC. Together with reference TRBV19 and TRBJ2-1, the CDR3 gives the full variable domain: DGGITQSPKYLFRKEGQNVTLSCEQNLNHDAMYWYRQDPGQGLRLIYYSQIVNDFQKGDIAEGYSVSREKKESFPLTVTSAQKNPTAFYLCASTYTSGGSDEQFFGPGTRLTVL.

This chain links TRBV2 with TRBJ2-1; possible D gene TRBD2, 6 bases. Looked up from germline, CDR1 is SNHLY and CDR2 is FYNNEI. Trimming cost V 0 bases and J 0 bases, with 9 bases left between them. This CDR3 has 16 residues. CDR3 nucleotide sequence: TGTGCCAGCAGTGAAGCCTTAGCGGTCTCCTACAATGAGCAGTTCTTC. Translating gives CASSEALAVSYNEQFF.

The CDR3 protein is CASNADGKLNYGYTF. CDR3 DNA: TGTGCCAGTAACGCGGACGGGAAACTTAACTATGGCTACACCTTC. This sequence joins TRBV6-5 and TRBJ1-2; D is unclear. V lost 9 bases and J 1 base, leaving 18 bases between the germline ends. Germline V gene lookup returns CDR1 MNHEY and CDR2 SVGAGI. This CDR3 spans 15 amino acids.

The chain employs TRBV5-6 and TRBJ1-6; no firm D call. V lost 3 bases and J lost 9, with 16 bases in between. The CDR3 totals 15 residues. Per the germline V gene, CDR1 is SGHDT and CDR2 is YYEEEE. The CDR3 DNA is TGTGCCAGCAGCTCGTGGGAGGTCGGGGTTTCACCCCTCCACTTT. Its translation is CASSSWEVGVSPLHF. Variable domain in full (rest from reference TRBV5-6 and TRBJ1-6): DAGVTQSPTHLIKTRGQQVTLRCSPKSGHDTVSWYQQALGQGPQFIFQYYEEEERQRGNFPDRFSGHQFPNYSSELNVNALLLGDSALYLCASSSWEVGVSPLHFGNGTRLTVT.

The J gene is TRBJ1-1, the V gene TRBV27, with 7 bases identical to TRBD1. This CDR3 region has 15 residues. The junction had 9 bases not matched to a gene; V was cut back by 3 bases and J by 5 bases. Germline V gene data show CDR1 as MNHEY and CDR2 as SMNVEV (reference sequence). CDR3 residues: CASSFGYEGQTEAFF. The CDR3 DNA sequence: TGTGCCAGCAGTTTTGGGTACGAGGGACAGACTGAAGCTTTCTTT.

The chain combines TRBV20-1 with TRBJ2-1, with 12 bases fitting TRBD2. Trimming removed 3 bases from V and 8 bases from J; junction bases left unmatched: 5. CDR1 and CDR2 from the germline V gene are DFQATT and SNEGSKA (reference sequence). This CDR3 is built from 14 residues. Written as DNA, the CDR3 is TGCAGTGCTAGTACTAGCGGGAGGTTCTATGAGCAGTTCTTC. Its translation: CSASTSGRFYEQFF.

V and J are TRBV19 and TRBJ2-3, with 10 nucleotides matching TRBD2. The CDR3 is 18 residues long. Trimming at V came to 5 bases and at J to 2 bases, leaving 13 bases not matched to a gene. From germline, CDR1 is LNHDA and CDR2 SQIVND (reference sequence). The CDR3 sequence is CASSFAGVSGGLTDTQYF. DNA for the CDR3: TGTGCCAGTAGTTTTGCCGGGGTTAGCGGGGGGCTCACAGATACGCAGTATTTT.

J is TRBJ2-1 and V is TRBV6-2 or TRBV6-3; 7 bases are shared with TRBD2. The CDR3 runs 15 residues. Germline CDR1 is MNHEY and CDR2 is SVGEGT. The J segment lost 8 bases and the V segment lost 6 bases, leaving 13 bases of the junction unmatched. This CDR3 is CASSPAGGRVYEQFF. CDR3 DNA: TGTGCCAGCAGCCCCGCTGGGGGGAGGGTTTATGAGCAGTTCTTC.

V is TRBV25-1 and J is TRBJ1-3; D call uncertain. This CDR3 is 14 amino acids long. V was pared by 2 bases and J by 2 bases, with 7 bases between. CDR1 and CDR2 (germline): MGHDK, SYGVNS. CDR3 bases: TGTGCCAGCAGTGAAGGAGCAGCTGGAAACACCATATATTTT. Its protein is CASSEGAAGNTIYF.

This chain links TRBV20-1 with TRBJ1-5, with 7 bases fitting TRBD1. V trimming: 3 bases; J trimming: 2 bases; junction bases outside the gene matches: 10. The CDR3 runs 16 residues. In germline, CDR1 is DFQATT, CDR2 SNEGSKA (reference sequence). CDR3 amino acids: CSASRGTALRNQPQHF. In DNA, the CDR3 is TGCAGTGCTAGTAGGGGGACAGCTCTACGCAATCAGCCCCAGCATTTT.

The chain links TRBV7-8 to TRBJ1-5; D not certain. The CDR3 is 16 residues long. Between the trimmed V and J ends, which lost 5 bases and 1 base, there was a span of 15 bases. Germline V gene lookup returns CDR1 SGHVS and CDR2 FQNEAQ. CDR3 nucleotides: TGTGCCAGCAGCGACCGGCGGAAAAGCAGCAATCAGCCCCAGCATTTT. Amino acids: CASSDRRKSSNQPQHF.

V is TRBV5-4 and J is TRBJ1-2; no clear D gene. With 1 base removed from V and 4 bases from J, the gap between germline ends came to 5 bases. The CDR3 loop spans 12 amino acids. CDR1 is SGHNT and CDR2 is YYREEE in the germline V gene (reference sequence). The CDR3 protein is CASSLTGYGYTF. The CDR3 coding sequence is TGTGCCAGCAGCTTGACGGGCTATGGCTACACCTTC.

The chain couples TRBV20-1 to TRBJ2-5, with 9 bases lining up with TRBD1. The CDR3 is made up of 16 amino acids. The ends lost 3 bases at V and 2 bases at J; junction bases unmatched: 10. CDR1 is DFQATT and CDR2 is SNEGSKA in the germline V gene (reference sequence). The CDR3 loop is CSASLGRDRVQETQYF. DNA for the CDR3: TGCAGTGCTAGTTTAGGCCGGGACAGGGTACAAGAGACCCAGTACTTC.

For the CDR3, the DNA is TGCAGCGTTAACGCCGACAGGTTGGGTGGCTACACCTTC. It encodes CSVNADRLGGYTF. This chain links TRBV29-1 with TRBJ1-2; tentative D call: TRBD1 (6 bases). Trimming removed 5 bases from V and 7 bases from J, with 17 bases in between. Germline lookup yields CDR1 SQVTM and CDR2 ANQGSEA. The CDR3 is 13 amino acids.

The chain has TRBV15 and TRBJ2-7, with 9 positions matching TRBD1. This CDR3 spans 13 amino acids. Germline-derived CDR1 and CDR2 are LNHNV and YYDKDF (reference sequence). The ends lost 3 bases at V and 6 bases at J; junction bases unmatched: 3. CDR3 amino acids: CATSRTGGGEQYF. The CDR3 DNA follows: TGTGCCACCAGCAGGACAGGGGGTGGCGAGCAGTACTTC.

This chain joins TRBV6-6 and TRBJ1-1, with D possibly being TRBD1 (5 bases). The CDR3 contains 15 residues. Germline CDR1 reads MNHNY; CDR2 reads SVGAGI (reference sequence). V lost 0 bases, J lost 3 bases, and 11 bases lay in between. This chain's CDR3 is CASSYSAGVDTEAFF. For the CDR3, the DNA is TGTGCCAGCAGTTACTCGGCGGGGGTAGACACTGAAGCTTTCTTT.

The chain recombines TRBV7-9 with TRBJ1-1; D is unresolved. Germline V gene data show CDR1 as SEHNR and CDR2 as FQNEAQ (reference sequence). V was pared by 5 bases and J by 0 bases, with 10 bases between. The CDR3 contains 14 residues. As DNA, the CDR3 is TGTGCCAGCAGCCCAGGAAACATGAACACTGAAGCTTTCTTT. The encoded protein is CASSPGNMNTEAFF.

The genes are TRBV4-2 and TRBJ2-3, with 13 bases identical to TRBD2. Germline V gene lookup returns CDR1 LGHNA and CDR2 YNFKEQ. V lost 0 bases and J lost 6; bases outside the gene matches: 9. CDR3 length equals 18 residues. The CDR3 region is CASSQDTSGRAFGDTQYF. The DNA for the CDR3 is TGTGCCAGCAGCCAAGATACTAGCGGGAGGGCCTTTGGGGATACGCAGTATTTT.

CDR3 DNA sequence: TGTGCCAGCCAGGAGGGACGGAACACTGAAGCTTTCTTT. Translated: CASQEGRNTEAFF. The chain is built from TRBV18 and TRBJ1-1; a weak D match, TRBD1 (5 bases). Germline V lookup: CDR1 KGHSH, CDR2 LQKENI. V lost 8 bases, J lost 1 base, and 11 bases lay in between. CDR3 length: 13 residues.

The genes are TRBV3-1 (or the pseudogene TRBV3-2) and TRBJ1-1; 7 bases are a match to TRBD1. Germline V gene lookup returns CDR1 LGHDT and CDR2 YNNKEL (reference sequence). V was pared by 1 base and J by 1 base, with 9 bases of the junction left unmatched. The CDR3 is 17 residues long. CDR3 coding DNA: TGTGCCAGCAGCCAAGTCGAAGGGGGCCCTTGGAACACTGAAGCTTTCTTT. Translation gives CASSQVEGGPWNTEAFF.

This clone has just one count. V is TRBV7-7 and J is TRBJ2-7; 7 bases are shared with TRBD2. Per the germline V gene, CDR1 is SSHAT and CDR2 is FNYEAQ (reference sequence). This CDR3 spans 15 amino acids. J gave up 0 bases and V 5 bases, and 7 bases lay outside the gene matches. CDR3 bases: TGTGCCAGCAGCCGACTAGCTGTCAGCTCCTACGAGCAGTACTTC. This gives the protein CASSRLAVSSYEQYF.

This chain connects TRBV11-2 to TRBJ1-1; 8 bases align to TRBD1. The J segment lost 1 base and the V segment lost 4 bases, leaving 2 bases of the junction unmatched. The CDR3 spans 14 residues. From germline, CDR1 is SGHAT and CDR2 FQNNGV. This CDR3 is CASSSTGGNTEAFF. DNA for the CDR3: TGTGCCAGCAGCTCAACAGGGGGGAACACTGAAGCTTTCTTT.

This clone was detected once. The chain has TRBV11-2 and TRBJ2-5; TRBD1 matches at 8 bases. V lost 5 bases and J lost 4; bases outside the gene matches: 3. CDR1 SGHAT and CDR2 FQNNGV come from the germline V gene. The CDR3 totals 13 residues. Written as DNA, the CDR3 is TGTGCCAGCAGCCCTGACAGGGGAGAGACCCAGTACTTC. Protein sequence: CASSPDRGETQYF.